Listed below are T cell receptor beta chains from one sample, sequenced in a study of beta chain features in type 1 diabetes. The method was immunoSEQ multiplex PCR; TCRdb's version includes in-frame clones alone and lacks a portion of them. Among 350,000 to 450,000 clones listed, roughly 16% were seen once. The specimen was naive CD4+ T cells from blood. These receptors were obtained from a young woman in good health. CDR3s leave out the opening cysteine and the closing phenylalanine or tryptophan.

TRBV15,TRBJ1-2,ATSRGGGSNYGYT
TRBV6-6,TRBJ2-5,ASSWMLRETQY
TRBV4-2,TRBJ2-1,ASSAQGTSGSKDEQF
TRBV7-9,TRBJ2-7,ASSNYRDSSYEQY
TRBV6-5,TRBJ2-7,ASSYSGTGVGEQY
TRBV29-1,TRBJ1-1,SVKGALKVKNTEAF
TRBV30,TRBJ2-1,AWSVAGGYNEQF
TRBV11-2,TRBJ2-1,ASRSGQFSYNEQF
TRBV7-3,TRBJ1-1,ASSRQGAVTEAF
TRBV20-1,TRBJ2-7,SAPVYEQY
TRBV11-3,TRBJ2-2,ASSPAAGGTGELF
TRBV30,TRBJ2-2,AWSSEFDSGELF
TRBV5-4,TRBJ2-5,ASSVQGMETQY
TRBV6-5,TRBJ2-7,ASRPGTSVSEQY
TRBV15,TRBJ1-5,ATSSPGGEPQH
TRBV4-3,TRBJ2-1,ASSQESGGQF
TRBV28,TRBJ2-7,ASSLVGEQY
TRBV28,TRBJ2-7,ATMTGHFDEQY
TRBV5-1,TRBJ2-7,ASSLAQSSGYEQY
TRBV7-2,TRBJ2-3,ASSLAPGGFTDTQY
TRBV5-1,TRBJ2-6,ASTRDRALSGANVLT
TRBV9,TRBJ2-5,ASSVASGIEETQY
TRBV5-1,TRBJ2-1,ASSSLAGVENEQF
TRBV7-2,TRBJ2-7,ASSSAWDRGHEQY
TRBV29-1,TRBJ2-7,SGGQSYEQY
TRBV18,TRBJ2-2,ASSPWTSGSFGELF
TRBV25-1,TRBJ2-7,ASSWTGPSEQY
TRBV9,TRBJ2-5,ASSPGLAGVLETQY
TRBV28,TRBJ2-3,ASSLSGSTDTQY
TRBV5-6,TRBJ1-2,ASRGRASRREYGYT
TRBV27,TRBJ2-6,ASSFHRQATGSGANVLT
TRBV30,TRBJ1-5,AWTSNRDSLYSNQPQH
TRBV5-1,TRBJ2-1,ASSLGGLSHNEQF
TRBV20-1,TRBJ1-2,SASLDYGYT
TRBV7-3,TRBJ2-7,ASSSHGQGSYEQY
TRBV25-1,TRBJ2-3,ASTSYYTQY
TRBV7-2,TRBJ2-3,ASSLTGGRTDTQY
TRBV6-5,TRBJ2-3,ASSYSRQATDTQY
TRBV7-9,TRBJ1-1,ASSLLGGDTEAF
TRBV6-5,TRBJ1-1,ASRDRVEAF
TRBV5-1,TRBJ1-2,ASSLRGVLTNYGYT
TRBV28,TRBJ2-1,ASSLVGTSGSNEQF
TRBV29-1,TRBJ2-1,SVVHPFLEEQF
TRBV19,TRBJ1-1,ASSLRDSMNTEAF